Listed below are T cell receptor beta chains from one sample, sequenced in a study of CD8 T cells in ankylosing spondylitis. TCRdb processed the 5' RACE reads anew with MiXCR; each CDR3 protein has one entry. The data show 200,000 to 300,000 distinct CDR3 sequences, 20% to 30% seen once. Input material: blood, either unsorted or a sorted T cell fraction (not recorded which). Receptor source: a male donor with ankylosing spondylitis or in good health (not recorded which). CDR3s include the opening cysteine and the closing phenylalanine or tryptophan. A D gene is named only where the DNA matches it firmly. A clone size is listed for some rows: how often the clone was seen (once, few, many), or a class if it is expanded.

v_call	d_call	clone_size	j_call	cdr3_length	cdr3_aa	cdr3_nt
TRBV29-1	.	.	TRBJ2-7	15	CSVEGWGPRTYEQYF	TGCAGCGTTGAGGGGTGGGGGCCCAGAACCTACGAGCAGTACTTC
TRBV21-1	.	.	TRBJ1-2	14	CASSPRTRTDGYTF	TGTGCCAGCAGCCCCCGAACAAGGACGGATGGCTACACCTTC
TRBV28	.	.	TRBJ2-7	12	CASRGVTYEQYF	TGTGCCAGCAGGGGCGTCACCTACGAGCAGTACTTC
TRBV20-1	TRBD2	few	TRBJ2-3	15	CSARASGGNTDTQYF	TGCAGTGCTAGGGCTAGCGGGGGGAACACAGATACGCAGTATTTT
TRBV29-1	.	.	TRBJ2-7	11	CSVAGGYEQYF	TGCAGCGTTGCCGGGGGCTACGAGCAGTACTTC
TRBV12-3/TRBV12-4	.	.	TRBJ1-6	13	CASSYGRLSPLHF	TGTGCCAGCAGTTACGGCAGGCTTTCACCCCTCCACTTT
TRBV29-1	.	.	TRBJ1-1	10	CSGLGMRAFF	TGCAGCGGATTAGGGATGCGAGCTTTCTTT
TRBV10-3	.	.	TRBJ1-2	12	CAITPSGAGYTF	TGTGCCATCACCCCGTCTGGTGCTGGCTACACCTTC
TRBV7-9	.	many	TRBJ2-7	16	CASSFGSPLQGNEQYF	TGTGCCAGCAGCTTCGGTTCGCCCCTACAGGGAAACGAGCAGTACTTC
TRBV20-1	.	.	TRBJ2-7	13	CSGTNSLFGEQYF	TGCAGTGGGACCAATTCCTTATTCGGCGAGCAGTACTTC
TRBV12-3/TRBV12-4	.	.	TRBJ2-5	14	CASSFRQTQETQYF	TGTGCCAGCAGTTTCCGGCAGACCCAAGAGACCCAGTACTTC
TRBV1	.	once	TRBJ2-3	12	CTSSQEVDTQYF	TGCACCAGCAGCCAAGAGGTAGATACGCAGTATTTT
TRBV20-1	TRBD1	many	TRBJ2-7	14	CSASFPGQAYEQYF	TGCAGTGCTAGTTTCCCGGGACAGGCCTACGAGCAGTACTTC
TRBV20-1	.	.	TRBJ2-5	15	CSARDRVGRQETQYF	TGCAGTGCTAGAGATCGGGTCGGCCGGCAAGAGACCCAGTACTTC
TRBV20-1	.	.	TRBJ2-7	11	CSVEGAYEQYF	TGCAGTGTTGAGGGGGCCTACGAGCAGTACTTC
TRBV5-1	.	once	TRBJ2-7	14	CASSSRDSSYEQYF	TGCGCCAGCAGCTCACGGGACTCCTCCTACGAGCAGTACTTC
TRBV3-1	.	.	TRBJ2-2	13	CASSQDGAAELFF	TGTGCCAGCAGCCAAGACGGGGCCGCGGAGCTGTTTTTT
TRBV7-2	.	few	TRBJ1-5	13	CASSLVVHQPQHF	TGTGCCAGCAGCTTAGTCGTTCATCAGCCCCAGCATTTT
TRBV3-1	.	many	TRBJ2-3	14	CASSPFGSTDTQYF	TGTGCCAGCAGCCCGTTCGGAAGCACAGATACGCAGTATTTT
TRBV25-1	.	.	TRBJ2-5	10	CASQGETQYF	TGTGCCAGTCAGGGGGAGACCCAGTACTTC
TRBV24-1	TRBD2	.	TRBJ2-1	16	CATSDRLAGGYNEQFF	TGTGCCACCAGTGACCGACTAGCGGGGGGTTACAATGAGCAGTTCTTC
TRBV30	.	.	TRBJ2-5	14	CAWSGRGLKETQYF	TGTGCCTGGAGTGGTCGGGGCCTCAAAGAGACCCAGTACTTC
TRBV20-1	.	few	TRBJ2-7	15	CSATGGHLGSYEQYF	TGCAGTGCCACTGGGGGCCATCTCGGCTCCTACGAGCAGTACTTC
TRBV2	TRBD1	many	TRBJ2-5	12	CASSDQGAVQYF	TGTGCCAGCAGTGACCAGGGGGCAGTCCAGTACTTC
TRBV19	.	few	TRBJ2-2	16	CASSTAYKCGAGELFF	TGTGCCAGTAGTACCGCGTACAAATGTGGTGCCGGGGAGCTGTTTTTT
TRBV7-9	.	.	TRBJ1-2	13	CASSLALGYGYTF	TGTGCCAGCAGCTTAGCGCTGGGCTATGGCTACACCTTC
TRBV20-1	.	.	TRBJ2-1	15	CSARGLGDRYNEQFF	TGCAGTGCCCGCGGTTTGGGCGACCGCTACAATGAGCAGTTCTTC
TRBV20-1	.	.	TRBJ2-1	14	CSARWSGGVYEQFF	TGCAGTGCTAGATGGTCGGGTGGGGTCTATGAGCAGTTCTTC